This T cell receptor beta chain was identified in a study of T cell repertoires in cytomegalovirus infection. This clonotype occurred a few times. Its antigen is as yet unknown. Trimming pared 1 base from V and 3 bases from J, leaving 12 bases between. CDR3 size: 15 residues. Germline V gene sequence: CDR1 SGHNT, CDR2 YENEEA. TCRdb re-called the reads through MiXCR, storing one row per CDR3 protein. The data contain about half a million distinct CDR3 sequences, 30% to 40% of them singletons. The source is a human donor in good health (CMV status not recorded). Some clones in this sample may be carry-over from other donors' samples. The V and J genes are TRBV11-3 and TRBJ1-1, with a weak D call TRBD1 (5 bases). Here the sequenced sample was cultured PBMCs, taken from culture after CMV antigen stimulation. This CDR3 is CASSLGGEADTEAFF. The DNA of the CDR3 is TGTGCCAGCAGCTTAGGGGGGGAAGCAGACACTGAAGCTTTCTTT.